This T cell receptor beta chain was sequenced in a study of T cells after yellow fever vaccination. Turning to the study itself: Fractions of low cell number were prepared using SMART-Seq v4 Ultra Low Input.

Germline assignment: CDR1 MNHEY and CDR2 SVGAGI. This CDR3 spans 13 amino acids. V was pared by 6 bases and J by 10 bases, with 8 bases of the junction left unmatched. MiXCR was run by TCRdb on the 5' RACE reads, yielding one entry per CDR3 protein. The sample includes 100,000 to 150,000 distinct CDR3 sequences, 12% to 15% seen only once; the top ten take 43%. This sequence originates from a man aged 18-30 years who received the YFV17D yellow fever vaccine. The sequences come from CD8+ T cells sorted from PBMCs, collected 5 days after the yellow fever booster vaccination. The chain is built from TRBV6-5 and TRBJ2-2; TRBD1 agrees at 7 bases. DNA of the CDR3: TGTGCCAGCAGATATACAGGGGTCGTGGAGCTGTTTTTT. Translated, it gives CASRYTGVVELFF.